This T cell receptor (beta chain) was profiled in a study of CD8+CD57+ T cells in acquired aplastic anemia. The study, taken as a whole, reports: Twenty-nine CD8+ CDR3 sequences were shared between patients and controls.

According to the study, genomic DNA was the template for TCR beta VDJ and CDR3 profiling. TCRdb reprocessed the reads via MiXCR and lists one record per CDR3 protein. The data show approximately 98,000 distinct CDR3 sequences, around 49% seen once. The CDR3 covers 16 residues. The ends lost 0 bases at V and 7 bases at J; junction bases unmatched: 8. Germline V gene sequence: CDR1 SGHAT, CDR2 FQDESV (reference sequence). This clonotype was seen at least ten times. Its antigen is undetermined. This chain links TRBV11-1 with TRBJ2-3; 9 bases are shared with TRBD2. Sequencing used sorted CD4+, CD8+, or CD8+CD57+ T cells (not recorded which) from PBMCs. This TCR came from a human donor in good health, serving as a control. The CDR3 sequence: CASSLALAGSPHTQYF. The CDR3 DNA reads as TGTGCCAGCAGCTTAGCGCTAGCGGGGAGCCCGCATACGCAGTATTTT.